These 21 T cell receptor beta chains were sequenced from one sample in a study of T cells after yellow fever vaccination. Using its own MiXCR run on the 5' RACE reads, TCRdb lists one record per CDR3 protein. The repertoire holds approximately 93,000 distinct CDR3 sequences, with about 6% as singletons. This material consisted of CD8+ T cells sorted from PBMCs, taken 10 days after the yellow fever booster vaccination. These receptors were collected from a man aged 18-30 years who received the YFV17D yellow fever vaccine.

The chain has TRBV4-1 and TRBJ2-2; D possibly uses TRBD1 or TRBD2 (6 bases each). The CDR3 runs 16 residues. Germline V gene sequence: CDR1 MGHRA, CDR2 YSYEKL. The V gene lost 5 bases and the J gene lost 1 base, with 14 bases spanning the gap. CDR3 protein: CASSVGGSWNTGELFF. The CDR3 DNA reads TGCGCCAGCAGCGTAGGGGGGAGCTGGAACACCGGGGAGCTGTTTTTT.

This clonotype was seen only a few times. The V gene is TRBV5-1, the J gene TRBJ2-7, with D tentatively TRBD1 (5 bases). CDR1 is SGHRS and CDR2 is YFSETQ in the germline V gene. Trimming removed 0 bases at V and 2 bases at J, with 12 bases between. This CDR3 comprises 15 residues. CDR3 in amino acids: CASSLVSGSPYEQYF. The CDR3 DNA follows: TGCGCCAGCAGCTTGGTCTCAGGGTCCCCCTACGAGCAGTACTTC.

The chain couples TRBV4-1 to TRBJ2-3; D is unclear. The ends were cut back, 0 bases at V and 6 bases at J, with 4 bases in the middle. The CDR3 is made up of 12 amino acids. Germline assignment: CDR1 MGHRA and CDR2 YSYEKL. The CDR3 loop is CASSQDRDTQYF. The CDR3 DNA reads TGCGCCAGCAGCCAAGATAGGGATACGCAGTATTTT.

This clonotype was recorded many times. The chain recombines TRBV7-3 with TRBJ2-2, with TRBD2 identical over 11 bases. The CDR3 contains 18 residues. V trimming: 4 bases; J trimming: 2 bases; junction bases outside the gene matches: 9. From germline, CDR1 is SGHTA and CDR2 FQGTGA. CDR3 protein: CASSWASGLAGNTGELFF. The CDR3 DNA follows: TGTGCCAGCAGCTGGGCCAGTGGACTAGCGGGTAACACCGGGGAGCTGTTTTTT.

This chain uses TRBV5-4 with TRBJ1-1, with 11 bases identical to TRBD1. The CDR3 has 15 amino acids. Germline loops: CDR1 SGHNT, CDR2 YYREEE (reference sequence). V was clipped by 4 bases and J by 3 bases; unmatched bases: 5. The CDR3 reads CASSGEGQGDTEAFF. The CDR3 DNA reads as TGTGCCAGCAGCGGGGAGGGACAGGGGGACACTGAAGCTTTCTTT.

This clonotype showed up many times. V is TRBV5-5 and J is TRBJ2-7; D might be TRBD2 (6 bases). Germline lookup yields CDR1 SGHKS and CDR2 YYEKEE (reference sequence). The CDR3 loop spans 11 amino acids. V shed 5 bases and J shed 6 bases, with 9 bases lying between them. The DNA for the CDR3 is TGTGCCAGCAGGGGGGGAGGCGAGCAGTACTTC. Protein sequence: CASRGGGEQYF.

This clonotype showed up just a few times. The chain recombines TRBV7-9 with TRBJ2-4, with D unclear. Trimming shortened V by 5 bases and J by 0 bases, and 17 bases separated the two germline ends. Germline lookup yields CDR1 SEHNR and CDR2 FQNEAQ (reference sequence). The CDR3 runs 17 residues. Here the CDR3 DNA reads TGTGCCAGCAGCGACCTGGGTTTAGGGCTAGCCAAAAACATTCAGTACTTC. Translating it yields CASSDLGLGLAKNIQYF.

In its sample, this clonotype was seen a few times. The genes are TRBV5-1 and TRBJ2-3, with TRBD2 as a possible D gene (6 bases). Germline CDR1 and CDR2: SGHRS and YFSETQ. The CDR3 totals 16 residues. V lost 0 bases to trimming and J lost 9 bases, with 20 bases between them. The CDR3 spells CASSLGQGGVTGTQYF. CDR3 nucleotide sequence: TGCGCCAGCAGCTTGGGTCAGGGAGGAGTGACGGGCACGCAGTATTTT. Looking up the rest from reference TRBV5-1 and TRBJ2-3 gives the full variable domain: KAGVTQTPRYLIKTRGQQVTLSCSPISGHRSVSWYQQTPGQGLQFLFEYFSETQRNKGNFPGRFSGRQFSNSRSEMNVSTLELGDSALYLCASSLGQGGVTGTQYFGPGTRLTVL.

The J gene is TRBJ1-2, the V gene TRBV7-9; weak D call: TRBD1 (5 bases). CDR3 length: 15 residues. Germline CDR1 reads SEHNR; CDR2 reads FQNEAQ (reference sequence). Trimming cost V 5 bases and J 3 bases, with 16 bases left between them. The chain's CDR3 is CASSPVGGIYYGYTF. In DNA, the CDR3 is TGTGCCAGCAGCCCCGTGGGGGGGATCTACTATGGCTACACCTTC.

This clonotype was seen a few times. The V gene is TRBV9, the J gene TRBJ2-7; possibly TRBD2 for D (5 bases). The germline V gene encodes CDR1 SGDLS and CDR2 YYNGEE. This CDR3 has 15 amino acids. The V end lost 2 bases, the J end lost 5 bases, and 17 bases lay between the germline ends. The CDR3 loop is CASSVRDFSPHEQYF. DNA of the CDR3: TGTGCCAGCAGCGTGAGGGATTTTTCACCACACGAGCAGTACTTC.

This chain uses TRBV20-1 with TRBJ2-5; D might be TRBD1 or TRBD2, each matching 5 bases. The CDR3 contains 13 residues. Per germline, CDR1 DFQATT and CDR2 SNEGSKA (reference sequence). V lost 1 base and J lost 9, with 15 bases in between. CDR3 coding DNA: TGCAGTGCTAGAGCGCGCCAGGGAGTGGCCCAGTACTTC. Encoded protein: CSARARQGVAQYF.

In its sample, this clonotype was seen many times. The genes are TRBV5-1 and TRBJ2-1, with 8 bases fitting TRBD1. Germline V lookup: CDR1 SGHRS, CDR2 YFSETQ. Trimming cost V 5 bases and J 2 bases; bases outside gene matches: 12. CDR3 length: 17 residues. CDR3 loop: CASRPYQGASPYNEQFF. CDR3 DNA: TGCGCCAGCAGACCTTACCAGGGGGCGAGCCCCTACAATGAGCAGTTCTTC.

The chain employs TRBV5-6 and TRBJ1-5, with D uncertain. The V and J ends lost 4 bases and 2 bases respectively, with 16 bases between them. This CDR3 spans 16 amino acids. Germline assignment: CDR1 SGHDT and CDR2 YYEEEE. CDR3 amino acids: CASSLGETNGNQPQHF. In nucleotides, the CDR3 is TGTGCCAGCAGCCTGGGAGAGACTAATGGCAATCAGCCCCAGCATTTT.

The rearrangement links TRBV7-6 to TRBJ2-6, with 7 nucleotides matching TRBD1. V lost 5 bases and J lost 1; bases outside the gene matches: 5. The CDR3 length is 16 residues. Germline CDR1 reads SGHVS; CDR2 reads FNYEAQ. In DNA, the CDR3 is TGTGCCAGCAGCGACCCGACAGGGTCTGGGGCCAACGTCCTGACTTTC. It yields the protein CASSDPTGSGANVLTF.

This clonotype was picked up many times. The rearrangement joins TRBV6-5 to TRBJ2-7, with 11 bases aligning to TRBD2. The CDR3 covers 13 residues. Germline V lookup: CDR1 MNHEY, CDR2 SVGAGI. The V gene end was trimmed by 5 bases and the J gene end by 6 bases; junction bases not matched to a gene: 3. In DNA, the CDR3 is TGTGCCAGCAGTAATAGCGGGGGGGTCGAGCAGTACTTC. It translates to CASSNSGGVEQYF.

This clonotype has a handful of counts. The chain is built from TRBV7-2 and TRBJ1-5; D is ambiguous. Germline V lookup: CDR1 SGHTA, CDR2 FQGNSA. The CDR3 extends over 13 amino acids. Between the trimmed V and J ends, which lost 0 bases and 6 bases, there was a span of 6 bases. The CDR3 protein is CASSLAGLQPQHF. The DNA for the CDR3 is TGTGCCAGCAGCTTAGCAGGGCTTCAGCCCCAGCATTTT. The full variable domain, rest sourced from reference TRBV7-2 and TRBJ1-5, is GAGVSQSPSNKVTEKGKDVELRCDPISGHTALYWYRQSLGQGLEFLIYFQGNSAPDKSGLPSDRFSAERTGGSVSTLTIQRTQQEDSAVYLCASSLAGLQPQHFGDGTRLSIL.

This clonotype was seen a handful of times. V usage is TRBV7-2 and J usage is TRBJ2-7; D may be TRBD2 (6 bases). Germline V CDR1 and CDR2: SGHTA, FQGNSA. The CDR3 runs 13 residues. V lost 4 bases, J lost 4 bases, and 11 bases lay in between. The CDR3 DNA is TGTGCCAGCAGCTCTGTACTAGCTTACGAGCAGTACGTC. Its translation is CASSSVLAYEQYV.

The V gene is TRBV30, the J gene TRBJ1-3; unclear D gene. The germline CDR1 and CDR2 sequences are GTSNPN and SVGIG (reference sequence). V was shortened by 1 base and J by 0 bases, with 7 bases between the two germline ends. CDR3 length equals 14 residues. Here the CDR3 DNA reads TGTGCCTGGAGTGACGGAGGCTCTGGAAACACCATATATTTT. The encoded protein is CAWSDGGSGNTIYF.

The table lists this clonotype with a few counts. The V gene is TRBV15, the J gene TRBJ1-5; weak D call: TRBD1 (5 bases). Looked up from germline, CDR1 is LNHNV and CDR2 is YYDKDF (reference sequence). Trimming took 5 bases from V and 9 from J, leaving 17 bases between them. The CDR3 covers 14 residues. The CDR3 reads CATSPDRAGGPQHF. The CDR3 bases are TGTGCCACCAGCCCCGACCGGGCTGGGGGGCCCCAGCATTTT.

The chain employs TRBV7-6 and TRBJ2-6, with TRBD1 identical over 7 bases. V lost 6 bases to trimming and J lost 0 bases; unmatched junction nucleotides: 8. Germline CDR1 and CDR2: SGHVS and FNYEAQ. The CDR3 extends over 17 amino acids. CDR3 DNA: TGTGCCAGCAGTCAAGGGACAGTCCTCTCTGGGGCCAACGTCCTGACTTTC. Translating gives CASSQGTVLSGANVLTF.

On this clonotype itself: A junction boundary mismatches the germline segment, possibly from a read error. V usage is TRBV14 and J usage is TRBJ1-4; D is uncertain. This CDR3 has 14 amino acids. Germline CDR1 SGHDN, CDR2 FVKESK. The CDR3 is CASRQGIWNEKLFF. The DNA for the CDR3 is TGTGCCAGCAGACAAGGGATCTGGAATGAAAAACTGTTTTTT.